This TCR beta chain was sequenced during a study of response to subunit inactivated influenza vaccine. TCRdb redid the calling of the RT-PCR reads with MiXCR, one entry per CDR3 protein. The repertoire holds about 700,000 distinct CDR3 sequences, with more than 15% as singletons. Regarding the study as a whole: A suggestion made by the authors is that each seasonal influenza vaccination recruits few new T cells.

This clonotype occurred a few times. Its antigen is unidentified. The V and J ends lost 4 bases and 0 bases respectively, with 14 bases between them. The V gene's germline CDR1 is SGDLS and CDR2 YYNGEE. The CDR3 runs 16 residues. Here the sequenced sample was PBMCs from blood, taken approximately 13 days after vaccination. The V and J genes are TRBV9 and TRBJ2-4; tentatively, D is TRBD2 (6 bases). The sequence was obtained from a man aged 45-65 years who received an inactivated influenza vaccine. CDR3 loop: CASSPGGALAKNIQYF. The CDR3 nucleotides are TGTGCCAGCAGCCCCGGCGGGGCCCTAGCCAAAAACATTCAGTACTTC.